A selection of T cell receptor beta chains follows, all from one sample in a study of T cell responses to AZD1222 COVID-19 vaccine. Profiled with immunoSEQ multiplex PCR; TCRdb holds only in-frame clones, not every one. Here the sample spans about 110,000 clones, approximately 85% being singletons. Sequenced material: peripheral blood, taken on day 0 of AZD1222 vaccination. The source is an adult in good health. Both conserved end residues are part of each CDR3. Each record gives: clone size, V gene, J gene, CDR3 protein. Not all rows give a size; the values are once, few, many and, for expanded clones, a class.

-	TRBV6-1	TRBJ1-5	CASSDVTEPVPQHF
-	TRBV7-9	TRBJ1-4	CASSVTTGVNEKLFF
-	TRBV28	TRBJ1-5	CASSETGTNQPQHF
many	TRBV4-2	TRBJ2-7	CASSQGSELEQYF
-	TRBV2	TRBJ1-2	CASTGDPYYGYTF
-	TRBV9	TRBJ2-7	CASSAGHLSYEQYF
-	TRBV12-3/TRBV12-4	TRBJ1-2	CASRDRGGYTF
-	TRBV9	TRBJ2-1	CASSVGRGGPVGNEQFF
-	TRBV28	TRBJ1-1	CASMGWGRLTEAFF
-	TRBV5-1	TRBJ2-5	CASSWDRDGTQYF
-	TRBV11-3	TRBJ2-5	CASSSMRGRETQYF
-	TRBV5-1	TRBJ2-1	CASSLNGQGSGNEQFF
-	TRBV11-3	TRBJ2-1	CASSLGVRQQFF
-	TRBV9	TRBJ1-2	CASSVEPGHPDYGYTF
once	TRBV5-1	TRBJ1-3	CASAREGSSGNTIYF
-	TRBV7-9	TRBJ2-7	CASSLRGKRGEYEQYF
few	TRBV20-1	TRBJ1-6	CSASRPGAYNSPLHF
-	TRBV5-1	TRBJ2-7	CASSLGVRSSYEQYF
-	TRBV6-5	TRBJ2-2	CASSRNGNTGELFF
-	TRBV29-1	TRBJ1-4	CSVSLQGSIEKLFF
-	TRBV6-6	TRBJ1-1	CASRMPGQGNTEAFF
few	TRBV6-4	TRBJ2-1	CASSANWGWYNEQFF
-	TRBV7-2	TRBJ1-2	CASNPTRSVGYTF
once	TRBV12-5	TRBJ2-7	CASGLLSREQYF
-	TRBV6-1	TRBJ1-1	CASSEGTENTEAFF
-	TRBV7-2	TRBJ1-5	CASNGGQNQPQHF
-	TRBV29-1	TRBJ1-1	CSVEWGAGSLPEAFF
-	TRBV7-8	TRBJ2-1	CASTPARGGPNEQFF
-	TRBV5-1	TRBJ2-2	CASSLDRGVTGELFF
-	TRBV11-2	TRBJ2-7	CASSLIGEQYF
-	TRBV11-3	TRBJ2-1	CASSLAGVVYEQFF
few	TRBV7-2	TRBJ2-2	CASSGSGQRAGELFF
-	TRBV29-1	TRBJ1-2	CSVGEGPNYGYTF
-	TRBV7-8	TRBJ1-5	CASSSSPGQPQHF
once	TRBV7-6	TRBJ2-3	CASSLIETTDTQYF
few	TRBV6-1	TRBJ1-1	CASSEAGPRRTVMNTEAFF
-	TRBV7-9	TRBJ2-7	CASSRTDNRYEQYF
once	TRBV23-1	TRBJ2-3	CASSQTYF
-	TRBV10-2	TRBJ1-1	CASSELGTEAFF
-	TRBV9	TRBJ2-1	CASSAESRDREFF
few	TRBV3-1/TRBV3-2	TRBJ1-1	CASSQRDRGPFF
-	TRBV6-6	TRBJ2-1	CASSPRGSGNEQFF
-	TRBV7-3	TRBJ1-1	CASSLSGGTEAFF
-	TRBV7-9	TRBJ1-2	CASSLGGQGDGYTF
-	TRBV24-1	TRBJ1-5	CATSDSDVGQPQHF
once	TRBV18	TRBJ1-1	CASSPPGQGAWDTEAFF